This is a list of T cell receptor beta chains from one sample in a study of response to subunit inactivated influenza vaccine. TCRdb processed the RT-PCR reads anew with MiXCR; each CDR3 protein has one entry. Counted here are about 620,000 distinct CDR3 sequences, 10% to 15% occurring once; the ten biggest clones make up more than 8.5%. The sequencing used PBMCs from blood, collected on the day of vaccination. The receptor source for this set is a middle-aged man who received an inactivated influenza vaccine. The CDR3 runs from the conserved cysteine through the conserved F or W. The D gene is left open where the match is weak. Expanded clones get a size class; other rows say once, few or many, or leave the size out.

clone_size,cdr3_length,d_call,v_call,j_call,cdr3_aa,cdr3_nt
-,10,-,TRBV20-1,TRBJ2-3,CSAFWNTQYF,TGCAGTGCTTTTTGGAATACGCAGTATTTT
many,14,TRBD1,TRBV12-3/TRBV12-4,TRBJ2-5,CASRIGTGVETQYF,TGTGCCAGCAGAATCGGGACAGGGGTCGAGACCCAGTACTTC
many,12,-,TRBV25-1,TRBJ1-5,CPWGENNQPQHF,TGTCCTTGGGGGGAGAACAATCAGCCCCAGCATTTT
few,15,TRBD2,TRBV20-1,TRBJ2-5,CSARKLLAEEETQYF,TGCAGTGCTCGCAAACTACTAGCGGAAGAAGAGACCCAGTACTTC
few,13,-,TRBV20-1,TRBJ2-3,CSARLGGTDTQYF,TGCAGTGCTAGGCTCGGGGGTACAGATACGCAGTATTTT
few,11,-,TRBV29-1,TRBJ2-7,CSVVQFYEQYF,TGCAGCGTCGTCCAATTTTACGAGCAGTACTTC
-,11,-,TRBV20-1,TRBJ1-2,CSARNRGFYTF,TGCAGTGCACGAAATCGGGGTTTCTACACCTTC
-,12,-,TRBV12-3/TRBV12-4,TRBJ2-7,CASSRRYYEQYF,TGTGCCAGCAGCCGCAGGTACTACGAGCAGTACTTC
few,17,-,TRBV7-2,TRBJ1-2,CASSLAGPPSPNYGYTF,TGTGCCAGCAGCTTAGCAGGCCCACCTTCCCCCAACTATGGCTACACCTTC
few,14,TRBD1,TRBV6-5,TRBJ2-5,CASSSQGDGETQYF,TGTGCCAGCAGTTCACAGGGGGACGGAGAGACCCAGTACTTC
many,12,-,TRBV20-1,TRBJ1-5,CSAKGGNQPQHF,TGCAGTGCTAAAGGAGGCAATCAGCCCCAGCATTTT
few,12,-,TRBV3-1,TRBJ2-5,CASSPNMETQYF,TGTGCCAGCAGCCCAAATATGGAGACCCAGTACTTC
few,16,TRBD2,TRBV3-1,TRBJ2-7,CASSQGLLAGDYEQYF,TGTGCCAGCAGCCAAGGGCTACTAGCGGGGGATTACGAGCAGTACTTC
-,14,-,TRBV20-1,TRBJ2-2,CSAMGLTNTGELFF,TGCAGTGCTATGGGACTTACCAACACCGGGGAGCTGTTTTTT
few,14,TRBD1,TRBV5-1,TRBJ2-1,CASSAGDRGIEQFF,TGCGCCAGCAGCGCCGGGGACAGGGGTATTGAGCAGTTCTTC
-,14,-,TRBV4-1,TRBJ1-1,CASSQPGANTEAFF,TGCGCCAGCAGCCAACCAGGGGCGAACACTGAAGCTTTCTTT
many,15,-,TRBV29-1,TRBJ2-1,CSVEHVGRANNEQFF,TGCAGCGTTGAACATGTCGGGCGGGCAAATAATGAGCAGTTCTTC
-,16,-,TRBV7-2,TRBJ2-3,CASSPVGLRGTDTQYF,TGTGCCAGCAGCCCTGTAGGGCTCCGGGGGACAGATACGCAGTATTTT
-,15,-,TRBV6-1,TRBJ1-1,CASSETADVNTEAFF,TGTGCCAGCAGTGAAACGGCAGATGTGAACACTGAAGCTTTCTTT
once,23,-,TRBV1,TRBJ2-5,CTSSPKVPGQGVLGWGAQETQYF,TGCACCAGCAGCCCCAAAGTCCCGGGACAGGGGGTACTGGGTTGGGGGGCCCAAGAGACCCAGTACTTC
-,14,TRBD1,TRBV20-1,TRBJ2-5,CSARETGGRETQYF,TGCAGTGCTAGAGAAACAGGGGGCCGGGAGACCCAGTACTTC
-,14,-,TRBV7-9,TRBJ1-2,CASSPRASFAGYTF,TGTGCCAGCAGCCCCCGGGCTTCCTTCGCCGGCTACACCTTC
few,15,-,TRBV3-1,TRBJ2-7,CASSQDTGKIYEQYF,TGTGCCAGCAGCCAAGATACGGGAAAGATCTACGAGCAGTACTTC
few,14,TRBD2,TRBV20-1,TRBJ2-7,CSANKWREISQQYF,TGCAGTGCCAATAAATGGCGGGAGATTAGCCAGCAGTACTTC
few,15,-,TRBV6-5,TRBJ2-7,CASSYSRARAYEQYF,TGTGCCAGCAGTTACTCCCGGGCTAGGGCGTACGAGCAGTACTTC
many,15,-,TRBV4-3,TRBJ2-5,CASSQDWGFQETQYF,TGCGCCAGCAGCCAAGATTGGGGCTTCCAAGAGACCCAGTACTTC
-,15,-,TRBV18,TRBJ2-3,CASSPSTGITDTQYF,TGTGCCAGCTCACCAAGTACAGGGATCACAGATACGCAGTATTTT
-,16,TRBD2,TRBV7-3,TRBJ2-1,CASSSRLAGAHNEQFF,TGTGCCAGCAGCTCGAGACTAGCGGGTGCACATAATGAGCAGTTCTTC
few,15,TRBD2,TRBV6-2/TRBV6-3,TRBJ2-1,CASRDDGTSVNEQFF,TGTGCCAGCAGAGACGACGGGACTAGCGTGAATGAGCAGTTCTTC
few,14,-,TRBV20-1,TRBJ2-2,CSAPQGSGTGELFF,TGCAGTGCTCCACAGGGTTCCGGCACCGGGGAGCTGTTTTTT
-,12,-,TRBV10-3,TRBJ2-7,CAISSGNDEQYF,TGTGCCATCAGCTCGGGGAACGACGAGCAGTACTTC
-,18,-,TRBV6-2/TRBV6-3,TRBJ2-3,CASSYRWEAELFTDTQYF,TGTGCCAGCAGTTACCGTTGGGAGGCGGAGCTATTCACAGATACGCAGTATTTT
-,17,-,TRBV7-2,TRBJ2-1,CASSLTVVSTSPNEQFF,TGTGCCAGCAGCTTAACGGTGGTTAGCACATCCCCCAATGAGCAGTTCTTC
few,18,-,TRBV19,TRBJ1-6,CARHSNRDTLRENSPLHF,TGTGCCAGACACTCGAACCGGGACACGCTTCGGGAAAATTCACCCCTCCACTTT
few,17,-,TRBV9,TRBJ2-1,CASSVEGLTTTYNEQFF,TGTGCCAGCAGCGTAGAAGGCTTGACAACGACCTACAATGAGCAGTTCTTC
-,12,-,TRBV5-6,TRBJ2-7,CASNQGGYEQYF,TGTGCCAGCAACCAGGGAGGCTACGAGCAGTACTTC
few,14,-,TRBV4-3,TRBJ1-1,CASREDGWGTEAFF,TGCGCCAGCAGAGAAGACGGGTGGGGGACTGAAGCTTTCTTT
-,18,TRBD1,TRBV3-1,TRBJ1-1,CASSQGRSTGGRIREAFF,TGTGCCAGCAGCCAAGGTCGGTCCACAGGGGGGCGAATTCGTGAAGCTTTCTTT
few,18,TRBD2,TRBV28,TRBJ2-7,CASSSPGLSGRAVGEQYF,TGTGCCAGCAGTTCTCCCGGGCTTAGCGGGAGGGCCGTAGGCGAGCAGTACTTC
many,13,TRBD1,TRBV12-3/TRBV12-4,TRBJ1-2,CASSRTGNYGYTF,TGTGCCAGCAGTCGGACAGGGAACTATGGCTACACCTTC
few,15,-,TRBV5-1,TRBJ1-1,CASSLSRVANTEAFF,TGCGCCAGCAGCCTCTCCCGTGTGGCGAACACTGAAGCTTTCTTT
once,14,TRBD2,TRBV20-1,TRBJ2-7,CSAWGLAGAYEQYF,TGCAGTGCCTGGGGACTAGCGGGGGCCTACGAGCAGTACTTC
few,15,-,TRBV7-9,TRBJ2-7,CASSIRTKEVYEQYF,TGTGCCAGCAGCATTCGGACCAAAGAAGTATACGAGCAGTACTTC